This section outlines one TCR beta chain sequence together with its context. Antigen: not known. This sample is drawn from a study of chemoradiotherapy in HPV16-positive cancers. The study, taken as a whole, reports: During treatment, candidate HPV-specific clones and E7-related motifs expanded in tumor.

Repertoires were sampled repeatedly during chemoradiotherapy. The CDR3 spans 13 residues. From germline, CDR1 is MNHEY and CDR2 SVGAGI. The germline V and J ends were trimmed by 1 base and 8 bases, with 11 bases remaining between them. Sequencing used immunoSEQ multiplex PCR; TCRdb keeps in-frame clones, though not all of them. The repertoire holds around 30,000 clones, around 93% seen once, with under 25% in the top ten. The V and J genes are TRBV6-5 and TRBJ1-2; TRBD1 might be the D (6 bases). Sequences were derived from blood, sampled from a patient who underwent chemoradiotherapy. The origin of this receptor is a human donor with HPV-associated anogenital cancer. The CDR3 DNA follows: TGTGCCAGCAGTTACTTGAGGGGGTACGGCTACACCTTC. Residues: CASSYLRGYGYTF.